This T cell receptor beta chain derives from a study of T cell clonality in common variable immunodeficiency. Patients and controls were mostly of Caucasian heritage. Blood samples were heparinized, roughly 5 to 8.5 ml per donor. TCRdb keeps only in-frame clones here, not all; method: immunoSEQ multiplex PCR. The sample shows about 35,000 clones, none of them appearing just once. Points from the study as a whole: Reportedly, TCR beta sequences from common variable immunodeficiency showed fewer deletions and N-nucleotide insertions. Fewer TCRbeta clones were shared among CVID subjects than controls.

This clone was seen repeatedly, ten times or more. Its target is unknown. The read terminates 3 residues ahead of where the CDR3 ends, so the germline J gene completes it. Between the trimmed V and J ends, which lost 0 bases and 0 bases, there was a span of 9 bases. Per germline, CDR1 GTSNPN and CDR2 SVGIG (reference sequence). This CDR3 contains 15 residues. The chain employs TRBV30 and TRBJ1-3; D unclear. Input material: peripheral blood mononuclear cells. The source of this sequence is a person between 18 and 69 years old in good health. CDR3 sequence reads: CAWSVHPGSGNTIYF. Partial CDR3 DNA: TGTGCCTGGAGTGTACATCCAGGCTCTGGAAACACC.